The clone carrying this TCR beta chain was counted a few times. The target antigen is unknown. The sample originates from a study of beta chain features in type 1 diabetes. Whole-study findings and limits: Since sequencing was performed on cDNA, cells with high TCR expression could be over-represented. A potential PCR bias toward shorter templates would be equal in patient and control samples. More deletions and fewer insertions at VDJ junctions were found in patients with type 1 diabetes.

The CDR3 loop spans 12 amino acids. Trimming removed 4 bases from V and 1 base from J, with 7 bases in between. Germline assignment: CDR1 GTSNPN and CDR2 SVGIG (reference sequence). Since all of the isolated RNA was reverse transcribed, expressed TCRB transcripts were what got sequenced. Read counts averaged roughly 3.7 million for samples of naive, central memory and regulatory T cells. Measured with immunoSEQ multiplex PCR; TCRdb has only the in-frame clones, and not every one. There are roughly 400,000 clones in the sample; more than 12% occur only once, and around 0.02% lies in the top ten. The chain has TRBV30 and TRBJ1-1, with D uncertain. Sequencing input: naive CD4+ T cells from blood. The TCR sequence derives from a young woman in good health. CDR3: CAWTRQNTEAFF. The CDR3 DNA follows: TGTGCCTGGACCAGGCAGAACACTGAAGCTTTCTTT.